What follows is one T cell receptor beta chain and its context. The data originate from a study of blood T cell repertoires in COVID-19. Assay used: immunoSEQ multiplex PCR; TCRdb lists only in-frame clones, some missing. Among roughly 200,000 clones listed, 89% were seen once. Germline-derived CDR1 and CDR2 are SGHTA and FQGNSA. The CDR3 has 13 amino acids. The V end was cut by 4 bases, the J end by 4 bases, with 8 bases between. The sequenced sample consisted of PBMCs or T cells enriched from blood (not recorded which). The receptor was derived from a woman aged 40 to 50 with acute COVID-19. The V and J genes are TRBV7-2 and TRBJ2-1; tentative D call: TRBD1 (6 bases). The CDR3 DNA reads as TGTGCCAGCAGCTCGGACAGATACAATGAGCAGTTCTTC. Encoded protein: CASSSDRYNEQFF.